What follows are 2 T cell receptor beta chains derived from one specimen sequenced in a study of cytomegalovirus exposure and HLA in healthy donors. Sequencing was performed with immunoSEQ multiplex PCR; in TCRdb, only in-frame clones are kept and a portion is missing. This repertoire shows approximately 230,000 clones, roughly 87% found once; its top ten account for 12%. Sample: PBMCs. These receptors were taken from a man between 18 and 35 years old in good health and CMV-seropositive.

This clone was seen ten or more times. The chain links TRBV12-5 to TRBJ2-7; 7 bases match TRBD1. The CDR3 runs 13 residues. Per germline, CDR1 LGHNT and CDR2 FRNRAP. V gave up 1 base and J gave up 3 bases; unmatched junction bases: 0. The CDR3 protein is CASGLDRGYEQYF. The CDR3 coding sequence is TGTGCTAGTGGTTTGGACAGGGGCTACGAGCAGTACTTC.

The chain is built from TRBV5-6 and TRBJ1-1, with D maybe TRBD1 (5 bases). With 6 bases removed from V and 1 base from J, the gap between germline ends came to 13 bases. This CDR3 is 14 amino acids long. The germline gives CDR1 SGHDT, CDR2 YYEEEE. CDR3 sequence reads: CASTWGIANTEAFF. CDR3 bases: TGTGCCAGCACCTGGGGCATCGCGAACACTGAAGCTTTCTTT.